These 7 T cell receptor beta chains came from one sample sequenced in a study of radiation and T cells in renal cell carcinoma. The protocol was immunoSEQ multiplex PCR, while the TCRdb copy is restricted to in-frame clones and leaves out a portion. The repertoire has some 150,000 clones, over 75% of them found once; the top ten carry around 12%. Time point given: baseline pretreatment blood. Sample treatment: 15 Gy SBRT to primary tumor, nephrectomy 4 weeks later. This specimen was blood, taken from a patient whose treatment included radiotherapy and nephrectomy. The receptors were gathered from a woman between 50 and 59 years old with renal cell carcinoma.

This rearrangement joins TRBV11-2 to TRBJ2-7; maybe TRBD1 (6 bases). Germline V gene sequence: CDR1 SGHAT, CDR2 FQNNGV. The CDR3 extends over 14 amino acids. Between the trimmed V and J ends, which lost 5 bases and 6 bases, there was a span of 17 bases. The CDR3 region is CASSGRTERVEQYF. The CDR3 DNA follows: TGTGCCAGCAGCGGTCGGACAGAGAGGGTCGAGCAGTACTTC.

The table lists this clone with a few counts. The V gene is TRBV11-2, the J gene TRBJ2-3; possibly TRBD1 for D (6 bases). Germline lookup yields CDR1 SGHAT and CDR2 FQNNGV. This CDR3 has 15 residues. Trimming shortened V by 3 bases and J by 3 bases, and 13 bases separated the two germline ends. The CDR3 here is CASSFQGLGTDTQYF. CDR3 DNA: TGTGCCAGCAGCTTCCAGGGGCTAGGGACAGATACGCAGTATTTT.

The gene calls are TRBV9 and TRBJ2-5, with TRBD2 matching 10 bases. The germline gives CDR1 SGDLS, CDR2 YYNGEE. Trimming at V came to 3 bases and at J to 10 bases, leaving 9 bases not matched to a gene. The CDR3 extends over 14 amino acids. CDR3 bases: TGTGCCAGCAGCGCGACTAGCGGGCGAGAAGACCAGTACTTC. Translating gives CASSATSGREDQYF.

This chain uses TRBV29-1 with TRBJ1-2, with D unclear. Germline lookup yields CDR1 SQVTM and CDR2 ANQGSEA. This CDR3 spans 11 amino acids. V was shortened by 1 base and J by 7 bases, with 7 bases between the two germline ends. The CDR3 sequence: CSVEGAAGYTF. CDR3 bases: TGCAGCGTTGAAGGGGCGGCTGGCTACACCTTC.

As for this clone: One end of the junction varies from germline; a read error may be responsible. The chain uses TRBV7-7 and TRBJ2-5, with 8 bases fitting TRBD2. CDR3 length equals 14 residues. Germline lookup yields CDR1 SSHAT and CDR2 FNYEAQ (reference sequence). The CDR3 reads CASSSGGHGETQYF. The CDR3 DNA reads as TGTGCTAGCAGCTCGGGGGGGCATGGCGAGACCCAGTACTTC.

V gene TRBV4-2 combines with J gene TRBJ2-2; 9 nucleotides align to TRBD2. The junction had 6 bases not matched to a gene; V was cut back by 2 bases and J by 5 bases. The CDR3 has 16 amino acids. Looked up from germline, CDR1 is LGHNA and CDR2 is YNFKEQ. CDR3 protein: CASSQSGTSKTGELFF. Written as DNA, the CDR3 is TGTGCCAGCAGCCAATCCGGGACTAGCAAGACCGGGGAGCTGTTTTTT.

CDR3 amino acids: CASSSLAGGSTDTQYF. In nucleotides, the CDR3 is TGTGCCAGCAGCTCCCTAGCGGGGGGGAGCACAGATACGCAGTATTTT. J is TRBJ2-3 and V is TRBV7-3; 12 bases fit TRBD2. The CDR3 sequence is 16 residues long. With 4 bases clipped from V and 0 bases from J, the junction kept 2 bases outside the gene matches. The germline V gene has CDR1 SGHTA and CDR2 FQGTGA.